This TCR beta chain was observed in a study of blood T cell repertoires in COVID-19. The protocol was immunoSEQ multiplex PCR, while the TCRdb copy is restricted to in-frame clones and leaves out a portion. The sample shows around 240,000 clones, 65% to 90% of them seen only once. This CDR3 has 14 residues. V was pared by 6 bases and J by 3 bases, with 11 bases between. Per the germline V gene, CDR1 is MNHEY and CDR2 is SVGAGI. The sequenced material came from peripheral blood. This chain uses TRBV6-5 with TRBJ2-2; D is perhaps TRBD1 (5 bases). This receptor was identified in a woman between 40 and 55 years old who had recovered from COVID-19. The CDR3 bases are TGTGCCAGCAGCTCGACAGATTACACCGGGGAGCTGTTTTTT. It encodes CASSSTDYTGELFF.